The source of this TCR beta chain is a study of T cell responses to AZD1222 COVID-19 vaccine (dated by TCRdb to the early 2020s). In the study overall: Because spike-specific TCR depth and breadth did not differ between the two schedules, AZD1222 recipients who got a second dose at roughly 4 weeks were pooled with those who got a second dose at roughly 12 weeks. A total of roughly 240 trial participants underwent TCR sequencing, of whom 207 received two doses of AZD1222 and some 25 received two doses of the MenACWY control vaccine. Trial participants were enrolled by age into subgroups of 18-55, 56-69 and 70-plus years, and 148, 28 and 57 TCR-sequenced participants, respectively, were included in these subgroups. Summary of the overall study and its limitations: Reportedly, almost half of the unique spike-specific TCRs recognized epitopes lying outside the regions that are mutated in the B.1.351 and B.1.1.7 variants. Conclusions about previously exposed vaccinees were limited because only a handful of AZD1222 recipients were SARS-CoV-2 seropositive at baseline. Because no samples from the day 14 peak response were available, repertoires could be characterized only after the peak T cell response. Vaccine-associated CD4 TCRs spanned the whole spike protein, with dominant responses in regions 160-218 and 743-854. After two AZD1222 doses, both the breadth and the depth of spike-specific TCRs were significantly higher than at day 0 and than in MenACWY recipients. Participants were mostly white British and included more females than males, and it was suggested by the authors that clonal diversity may have been underestimated. The 56-69-year group was small, and its depth increase did not reach significance, likely because of low power.

As to this clone: The antigen it binds to is not known. The record has no base qualities; no much larger clone is one base away.

There are 15 amino acids in the CDR3, from cysteine to phenylalanine inclusive. CDR3 DNA only is kept here, 45 bases in frame from base 1. From the germline V gene, CDR1 is SGHDN and CDR2 is FVKESK. V is reduced by 4 bases and J by 4 bases, leaving a spacing of 16 bases between them. The CDR3 regions of human TCRbeta chains were analyzed by immunosequencing. From the authors' description of their analysis: Repertoire TCRs were checked for matches against a reference library of SARS-CoV-2-specific TCRs that had been generated using the MIRA antigen-specificity platform. Breadth was defined as the fraction of unique TCRs that were SARS-CoV-2-associated, and depth was defined as the fraction of total T cells that were SARS-CoV-2-associated. Using the MIRA data, each spike-specific TCR was mapped to the spike region that the TCR reacts to and placed in a CD4 or CD8 class. Log10-transformed breadth and depth values were compared by one-way ANOVA with Sidak's multiple comparisons tests. The table was pulled from immuneACCESS by TCRdb, which kept in-frame rearrangements only. Such tables lose some clones; where checked, under half of the loss comes from unresolved V genes, and the rest has no known cause. The V and J calls and clone size are taken from that table; D and trimming were inferred from the DNA. In this sample the table shows approximately 130,000 clones, about 93% of which occur a single time. The ten top clones hold about 0.91% of the sample.

Explained via the paper, the time point label denotes: baseline before first vaccination. The vaccinee samples were drawn from two UK trials, COV001 and COV002, one of which was a single-blind randomized controlled phase 2/3 trial testing AZD1222 (ChAdOx1 nCoV-19) in healthy adults. Trial participant PBMC samples were collected at day 0 and day 28 after the second dose for TCRbeta chain sequencing. This clonotype was sampled from an adult in good health. The sequences come from peripheral blood, collected on day 0 of AZD1222 vaccination. The V and J genes are TRBV14 and TRBJ1-2; TRBD1 could be the D gene, as 5 bases match. The CDR3 is CASSPGLGEGYGYTF. The DNA is TGTGCCAGCAGCCCGGGGCTGGGGGAAGGCTATGGCTACACCTTC.